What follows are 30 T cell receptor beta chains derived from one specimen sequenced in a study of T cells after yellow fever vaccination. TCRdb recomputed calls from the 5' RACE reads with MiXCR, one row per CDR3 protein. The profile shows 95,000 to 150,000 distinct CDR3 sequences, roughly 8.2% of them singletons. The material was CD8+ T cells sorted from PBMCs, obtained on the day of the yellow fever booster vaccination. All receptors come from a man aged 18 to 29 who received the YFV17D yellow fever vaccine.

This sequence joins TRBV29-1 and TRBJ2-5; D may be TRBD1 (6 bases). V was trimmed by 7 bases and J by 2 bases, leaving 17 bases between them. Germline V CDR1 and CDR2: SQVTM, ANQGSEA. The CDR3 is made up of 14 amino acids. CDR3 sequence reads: CSAWQGQAQETQYF. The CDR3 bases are TGCAGCGCCTGGCAGGGGCAAGCTCAAGAGACCCAGTACTTC.

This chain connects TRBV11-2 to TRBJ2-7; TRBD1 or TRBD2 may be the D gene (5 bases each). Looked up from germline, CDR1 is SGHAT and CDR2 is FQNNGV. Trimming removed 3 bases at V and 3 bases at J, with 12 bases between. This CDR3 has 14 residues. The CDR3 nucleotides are TGTGCCAGCAGCTTCGAGGGGTTGGGCTACGAGCAGTACGTC. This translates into CASSFEGLGYEQYV.

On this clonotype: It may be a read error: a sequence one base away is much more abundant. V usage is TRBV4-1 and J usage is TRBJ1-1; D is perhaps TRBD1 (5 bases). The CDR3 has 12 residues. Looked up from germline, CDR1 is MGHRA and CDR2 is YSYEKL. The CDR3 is CASSQLWGGALF. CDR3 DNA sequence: TGCGCCAGCAGCCAATTATGGGGGGGAGCTCTCTTT.

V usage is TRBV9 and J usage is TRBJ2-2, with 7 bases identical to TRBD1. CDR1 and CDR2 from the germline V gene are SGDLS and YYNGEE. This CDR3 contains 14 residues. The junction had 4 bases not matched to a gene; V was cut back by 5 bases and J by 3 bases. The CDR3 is CASSPTGDTGELFF. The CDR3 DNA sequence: TGTGCCAGCAGTCCTACAGGGGACACCGGGGAGCTGTTTTTT.

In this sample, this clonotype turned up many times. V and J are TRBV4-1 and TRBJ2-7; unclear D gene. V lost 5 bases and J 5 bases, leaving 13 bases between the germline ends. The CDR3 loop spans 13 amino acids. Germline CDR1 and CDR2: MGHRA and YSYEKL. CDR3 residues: CASSSVPGHEQYF. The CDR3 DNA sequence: TGCGCCAGCAGCAGCGTACCCGGTCACGAGCAGTACTTC.

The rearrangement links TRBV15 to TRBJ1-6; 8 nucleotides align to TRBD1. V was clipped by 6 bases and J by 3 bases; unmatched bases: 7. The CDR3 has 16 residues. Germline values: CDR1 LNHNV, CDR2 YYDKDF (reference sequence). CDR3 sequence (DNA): TGTGCCACCAGTGAGATGGACAGGGTCTATAATTCACCCCTCCACTTT. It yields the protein CATSEMDRVYNSPLHF.

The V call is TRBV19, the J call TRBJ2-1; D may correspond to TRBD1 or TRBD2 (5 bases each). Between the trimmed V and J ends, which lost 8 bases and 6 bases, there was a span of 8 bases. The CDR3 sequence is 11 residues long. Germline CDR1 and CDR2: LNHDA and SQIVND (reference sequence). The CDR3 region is CASGTSNEQFF. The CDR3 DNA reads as TGTGCCAGTGGGACCTCCAATGAGCAGTTCTTC. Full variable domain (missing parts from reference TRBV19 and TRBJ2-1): DGGITQSPKYLFRKEGQNVTLSCEQNLNHDAMYWYRQDPGQGLRLIYYSQIVNDFQKGDIAEGYSVSREKKESFPLTVTSAQKNPTAFYLCASGTSNEQFFGPGTRLTVL.

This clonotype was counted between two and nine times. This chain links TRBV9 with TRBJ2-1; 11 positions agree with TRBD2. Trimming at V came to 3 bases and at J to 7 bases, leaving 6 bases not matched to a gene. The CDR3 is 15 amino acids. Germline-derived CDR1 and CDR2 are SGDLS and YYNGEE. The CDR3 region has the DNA TGTGCCAGCAGCGCTATAGCGGGGGGGCTAAATGAGCAGTTCTTC. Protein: CASSAIAGGLNEQFF. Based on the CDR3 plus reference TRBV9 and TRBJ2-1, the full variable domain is DSGVTQTPKHLITATGQRVTLRCSPRSGDLSVYWYQQSLDQGLQFLIQYYNGEERAKGNILERFSAQQFPDLHSELNLSSLELGDSALYFCASSAIAGGLNEQFFGPGTRLTVL.

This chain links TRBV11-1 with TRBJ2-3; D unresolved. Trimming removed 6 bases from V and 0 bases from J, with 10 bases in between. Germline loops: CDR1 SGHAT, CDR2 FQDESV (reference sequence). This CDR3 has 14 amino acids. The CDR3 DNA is TGTGCCAGCAGTCATCCACAGAGCACAGATACGCAGTATTTT. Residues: CASSHPQSTDTQYF.

In DNA, the CDR3 is TGCGCCAGCCGGGCGGATCTCAATTCACCCCTCCACTTT. Protein: CASRADLNSPLHF. The V call is TRBV4-1, the J call TRBJ1-6, with unresolved D. With 8 bases removed from V and 7 bases from J, the gap between germline ends came to 12 bases. CDR3 length equals 13 residues. Germline CDR1 MGHRA, CDR2 YSYEKL.

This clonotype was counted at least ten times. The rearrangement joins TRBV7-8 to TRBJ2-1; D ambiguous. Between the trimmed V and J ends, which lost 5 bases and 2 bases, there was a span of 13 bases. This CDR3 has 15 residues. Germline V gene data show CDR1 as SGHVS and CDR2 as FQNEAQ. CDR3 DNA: TGTGCCAGCAGCCTGGGTCTAGTCACCTACAATGAGCAGTTCTTC. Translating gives CASSLGLVTYNEQFF.

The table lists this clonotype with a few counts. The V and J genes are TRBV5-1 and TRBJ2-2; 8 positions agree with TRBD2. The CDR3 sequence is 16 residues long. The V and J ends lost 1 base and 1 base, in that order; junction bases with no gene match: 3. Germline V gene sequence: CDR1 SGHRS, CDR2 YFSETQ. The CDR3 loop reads CASSLRSGGNTGELFF. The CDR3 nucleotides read TGCGCCAGCAGCTTGCGGAGCGGGGGGAACACCGGGGAGCTGTTTTTT. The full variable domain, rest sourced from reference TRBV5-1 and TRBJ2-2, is KAGVTQTPRYLIKTRGQQVTLSCSPISGHRSVSWYQQTPGQGLQFLFEYFSETQRNKGNFPGRFSGRQFSNSRSEMNVSTLELGDSALYLCASSLRSGGNTGELFFGEGSRLTVL.

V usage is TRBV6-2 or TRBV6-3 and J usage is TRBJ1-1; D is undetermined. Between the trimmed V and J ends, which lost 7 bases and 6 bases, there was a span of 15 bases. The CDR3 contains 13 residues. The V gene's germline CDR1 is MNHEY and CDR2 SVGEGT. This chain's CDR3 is CASKPSGSAEAFF. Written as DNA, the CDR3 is TGTGCCAGCAAGCCGTCGGGAAGTGCTGAAGCTTTCTTT.

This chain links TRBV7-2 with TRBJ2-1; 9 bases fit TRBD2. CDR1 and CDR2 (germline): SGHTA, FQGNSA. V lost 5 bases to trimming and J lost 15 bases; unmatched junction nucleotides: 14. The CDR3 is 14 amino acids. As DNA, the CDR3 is TGTGCCAGCAGCCCAGGTGGCGGGGGGGCGAACCTGTTCTTC. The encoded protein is CASSPGGGGANLFF.

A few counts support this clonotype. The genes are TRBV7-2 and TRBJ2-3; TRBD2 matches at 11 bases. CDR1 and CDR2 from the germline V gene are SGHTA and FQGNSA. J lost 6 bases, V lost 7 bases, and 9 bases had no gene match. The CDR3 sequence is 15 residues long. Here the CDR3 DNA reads TGTGCCAGCACCATAGCGGGGGGGATGATTGATACGCAGTATTTT. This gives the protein CASTIAGGMIDTQYF.

The DNA for the CDR3 is TGTGCCAGCAGTTACGCGGCAGGGGGCATTAACACTGAAGCTTTCTTT. This gives the protein CASSYAAGGINTEAFF. The rearrangement links TRBV6-5 to TRBJ1-1; 8 bases line up with TRBD1. Germline lookup yields CDR1 MNHEY and CDR2 SVGAGI. V lost 2 bases, J lost 2 bases, and 7 bases stayed unmatched. This CDR3 has 16 residues.

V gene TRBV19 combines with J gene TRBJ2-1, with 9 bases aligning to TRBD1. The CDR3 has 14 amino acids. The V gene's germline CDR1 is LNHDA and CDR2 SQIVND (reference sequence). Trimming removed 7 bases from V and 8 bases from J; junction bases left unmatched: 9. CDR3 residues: CASTRDRVWDEQFF. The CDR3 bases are TGTGCCAGTACCCGGGACAGGGTTTGGGATGAGCAGTTCTTC.

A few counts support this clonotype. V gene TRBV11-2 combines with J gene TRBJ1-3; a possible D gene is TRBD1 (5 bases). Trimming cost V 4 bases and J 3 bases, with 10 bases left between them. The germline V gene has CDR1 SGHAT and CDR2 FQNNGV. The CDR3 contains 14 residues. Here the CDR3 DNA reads TGTGCCAGCAGCTCCCGACAGTTTGGAAACACCATATATTTT. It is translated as CASSSRQFGNTIYF. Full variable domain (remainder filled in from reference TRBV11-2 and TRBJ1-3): EAGVAQSPRYKIIEKRQSVAFWCNPISGHATLYWYQQILGQGPKLLIQFQNNGVVDDSQLPKDRFSAERLKGVDSTLKIQPAKLEDSAVYLCASSSRQFGNTIYFGEGSWLTVV.

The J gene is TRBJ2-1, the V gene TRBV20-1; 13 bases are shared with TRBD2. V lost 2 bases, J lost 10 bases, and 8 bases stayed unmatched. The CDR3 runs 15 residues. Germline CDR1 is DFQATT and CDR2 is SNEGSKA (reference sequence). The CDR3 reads CSARSLLLAGGEQFF. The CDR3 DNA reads TGCAGTGCTAGATCCCTCCTACTAGCGGGGGGGGAGCAGTTCTTC.

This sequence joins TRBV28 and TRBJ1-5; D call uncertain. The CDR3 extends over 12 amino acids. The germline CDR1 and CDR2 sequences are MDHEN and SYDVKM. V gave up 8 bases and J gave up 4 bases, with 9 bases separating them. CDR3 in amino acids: CASDFTNQPQHF. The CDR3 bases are TGTGCCAGCGATTTTACGAATCAGCCCCAGCATTTT.

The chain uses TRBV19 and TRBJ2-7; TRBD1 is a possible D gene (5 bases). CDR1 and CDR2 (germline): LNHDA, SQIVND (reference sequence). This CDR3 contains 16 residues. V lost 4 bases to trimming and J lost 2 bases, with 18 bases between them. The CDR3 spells CASSTRLYDSTYEQYF. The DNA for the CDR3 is TGTGCCAGTAGTACTCGTCTATATGACAGCACCTACGAGCAGTACTTC.

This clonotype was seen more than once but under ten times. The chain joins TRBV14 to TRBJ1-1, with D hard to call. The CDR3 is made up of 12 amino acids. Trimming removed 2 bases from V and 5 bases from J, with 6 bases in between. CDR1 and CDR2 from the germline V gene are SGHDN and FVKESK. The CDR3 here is CASSQKRTEAFF. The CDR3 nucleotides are TGTGCCAGCAGCCAAAAACGTACTGAAGCTTTCTTT.

CDR3 nucleotides: TGTGCCAGCAGCTTAGAACGGGGGACAGGGTCCGGGGCCAACGTCCTGACTTTC. It encodes CASSLERGTGSGANVLTF. The V gene is TRBV7-8, the J gene TRBJ2-6; 9 bases line up with TRBD1. Germline CDR1 SGHVS, CDR2 FQNEAQ. Unmatched junction bases numbered 8, after V lost 1 base and J lost 4 bases. The CDR3 totals 18 residues.

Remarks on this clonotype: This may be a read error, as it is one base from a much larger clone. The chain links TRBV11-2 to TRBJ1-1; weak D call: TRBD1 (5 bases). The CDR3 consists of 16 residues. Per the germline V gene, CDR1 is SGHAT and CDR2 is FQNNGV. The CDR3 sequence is CASSLAPGRTNTEALF. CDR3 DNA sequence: TGTGCCAGCAGCTTAGCCCCGGGACGGACGAACACTGAAGCTTTATTT.

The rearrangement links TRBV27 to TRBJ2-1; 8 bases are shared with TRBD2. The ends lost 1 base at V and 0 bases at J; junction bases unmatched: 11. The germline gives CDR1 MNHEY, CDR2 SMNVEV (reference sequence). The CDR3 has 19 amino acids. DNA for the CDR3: TGTGCCAGCAGTTTATTCGCTAGCGGGCCTTCGAGCTCCTACAATGAGCAGTTCTTC. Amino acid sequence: CASSLFASGPSSSYNEQFF.

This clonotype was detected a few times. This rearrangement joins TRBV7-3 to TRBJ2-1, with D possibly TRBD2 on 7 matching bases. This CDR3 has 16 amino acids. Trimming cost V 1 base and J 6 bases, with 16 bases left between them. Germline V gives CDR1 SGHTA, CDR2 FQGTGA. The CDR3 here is CASSLSGGGHLNEQFF. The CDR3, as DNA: TGTGCCAGCAGCTTAAGTGGCGGGGGACATCTCAATGAGCAGTTCTTC.

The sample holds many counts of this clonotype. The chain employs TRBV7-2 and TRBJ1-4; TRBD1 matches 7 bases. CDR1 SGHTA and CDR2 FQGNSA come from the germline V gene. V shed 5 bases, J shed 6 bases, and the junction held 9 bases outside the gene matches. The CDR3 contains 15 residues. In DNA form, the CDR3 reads TGTGCCAGCAGCACCCACAGGGGTCTGGATGAAAAACTGTTTTTT. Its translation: CASSTHRGLDEKLFF.

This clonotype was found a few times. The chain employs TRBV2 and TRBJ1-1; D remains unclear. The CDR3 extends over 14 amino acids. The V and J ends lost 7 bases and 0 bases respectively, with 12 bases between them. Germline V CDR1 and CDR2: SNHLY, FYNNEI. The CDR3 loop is CASTTGKMNTEAFF. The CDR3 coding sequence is TGTGCCAGCACCACCGGAAAGATGAACACTGAAGCTTTCTTT.

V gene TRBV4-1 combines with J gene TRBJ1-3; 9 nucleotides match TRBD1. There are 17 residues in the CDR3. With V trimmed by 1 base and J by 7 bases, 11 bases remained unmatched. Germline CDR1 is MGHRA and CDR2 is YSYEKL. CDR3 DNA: TGCGCCAGCAGCCAAGGGCCCGGGACAGGGCCCTCGAACACCATATATTTT. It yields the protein CASSQGPGTGPSNTIYF.

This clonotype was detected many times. The CDR3 spells CASSSGTGRMNTEAFF. In DNA, the CDR3 is TGTGCCAGCAGTTCGGGGACAGGGCGGATGAACACTGAAGCTTTCTTT. The chain employs TRBV6-5 and TRBJ1-1; TRBD1 aligns across 9 bases. The CDR3 runs to 16 residues. V lost 4 bases and J lost 0; bases outside the gene matches: 6. Germline values: CDR1 MNHEY, CDR2 SVGAGI.